The clone carrying this TCR beta chain occurred a few times. Antigen unknown. A process of 5'RACE template switching, which added a universal primer site and UMIs, was used to make TCR cDNA. MiXCR, applied by TCRdb to the 5' RACE reads, yields one record per CDR3 protein. This table holds about 320,000 distinct CDR3 sequences, about 12% found once. The sample belongs to a study of T cells after yellow fever vaccination. Study information: Preparation of the low-cell-number fractions used SMART-Seq v4 Ultra Low Input. General study findings and limits: Weaker in magnitude, the secondary response showed a faster peak on day 5 versus 15. Clones from primary vaccination mostly reappeared after the booster (roughly 95% CD4, around 90% CD8).

Germline loops: CDR1 SGHKS, CDR2 YYEKEE (reference sequence). The CDR3 has 15 amino acids. V trimming: 1 base; J trimming: 8 bases; junction bases outside the gene matches: 10. The chain recombines TRBV5-5 with TRBJ1-1, with TRBD1 identical over 8 bases. Material: CD4+ T cells sorted from PBMCs, obtained 15 days after the yellow fever booster vaccination. This receptor was taken from a man between 18 and 29 years old who received the YFV17D yellow fever vaccine. Written as DNA, the CDR3 is TGTGCCAGCAGCTTGATTCCGGGCCAGGGGGCCGAAGCTTTCTTT. It yields the protein CASSLIPGQGAEAFF.